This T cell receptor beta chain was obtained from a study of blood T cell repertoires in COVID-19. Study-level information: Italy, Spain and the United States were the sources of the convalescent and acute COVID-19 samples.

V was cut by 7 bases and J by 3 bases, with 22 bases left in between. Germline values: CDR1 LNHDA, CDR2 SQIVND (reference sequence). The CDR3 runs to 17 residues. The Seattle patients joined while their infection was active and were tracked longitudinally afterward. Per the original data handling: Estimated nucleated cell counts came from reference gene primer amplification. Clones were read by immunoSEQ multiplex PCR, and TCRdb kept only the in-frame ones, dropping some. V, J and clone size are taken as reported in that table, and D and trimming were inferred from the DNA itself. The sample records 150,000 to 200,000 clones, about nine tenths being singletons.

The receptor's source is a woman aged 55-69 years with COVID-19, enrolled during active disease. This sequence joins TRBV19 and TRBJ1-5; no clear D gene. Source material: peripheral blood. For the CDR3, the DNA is TGTGCCAGTACTGCTCTTTCCCGAGGGATTTCCAATCAGCCCCAGCATTTT. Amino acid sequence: CASTALSRGISNQPQHF.